These 10 T cell receptor beta chains were sequenced from one sample in a study of identical twins. Each CDR3 protein is one row after TCRdb ran MiXCR on the 5' RACE reads. The sample lists under 250,000 distinct CDR3 sequences, more than 6.5% occurring once. The sample was also reused in another study, on yellow fever vaccine responses in identical twins.

Sequencing was performed on memory (CD45RO+) T cells sorted from blood. The receptors derive from a young woman in good health.

This clonotype was observed at least ten times. The chain joins TRBV5-1 to TRBJ1-5; a possible D gene is TRBD1 (5 bases). Germline V gives CDR1 SGHRS, CDR2 YFSETQ. V was shortened by 4 bases and J by 3 bases, with 11 bases between the two germline ends. This CDR3 contains 14 residues. The CDR3 loop is CASSPGEPNQPQHF. The CDR3 DNA sequence: TGCGCCAGCAGCCCGGGGGAACCCAATCAGCCCCAGCATTTT.

This clonotype has just a few counts. The CDR3 here is CASSLSGRAYNEQFF. The CDR3 DNA sequence: TGTGCCAGCAGTCTAAGCGGGAGGGCCTACAATGAGCAGTTCTTC. The chain couples TRBV2 to TRBJ2-1; the match to TRBD2 covers 10 bases. The CDR3 totals 15 residues. Trimming at V came to 5 bases and at J to 2 bases, leaving 3 bases not matched to a gene. From germline, CDR1 is SNHLY and CDR2 FYNNEI.

The J gene is TRBJ2-7, the V gene TRBV6-2 or TRBV6-3; no clear D. V lost 6 bases and J lost 2, with 8 bases in between. The CDR3 is 12 residues long. Germline V gives CDR1 MNHEY, CDR2 SVGEGT. CDR3 DNA sequence: TGTGCCAGCAGCCGATCACCCTACGAGCAGTACTTC. Protein sequence: CASSRSPYEQYF.

This clonotype was counted between two and nine times. V usage is TRBV4-1 and J usage is TRBJ2-7, with 10 nucleotides matching TRBD1. V gave up 4 bases and J gave up 6 bases; unmatched junction bases: 12. The germline V gene has CDR1 MGHRA and CDR2 YSYEKL. This CDR3 is 16 amino acids long. The CDR3 region is CASSPRSGQGVGEQYF. The CDR3 DNA follows: TGCGCCAGCAGCCCTCGTTCCGGACAGGGGGTTGGCGAGCAGTACTTC.

This clonotype was counted between two and nine times. The J gene is TRBJ2-7, the V gene TRBV7-2, with D hard to call. The CDR3 is made up of 15 amino acids. Per germline, CDR1 SGHTA and CDR2 FQGNSA. V was cut by 6 bases and J by 0 bases, with 15 bases left in between. CDR3 in amino acids: CASSWKGQSSYEQYF. In nucleotides, the CDR3 is TGTGCCAGCAGTTGGAAAGGCCAAAGCTCCTACGAGCAGTACTTC.

This clonotype was picked up a small number of times. The chain links TRBV19 to TRBJ2-7; D is undetermined. CDR1 is LNHDA, CDR2 SQIVND, per germline (reference sequence). The V and J ends lost 7 bases and 0 bases respectively, with 10 bases between them. The CDR3 covers 13 residues. This CDR3 reads CASKDMSSYEQYF. In nucleotides, the CDR3 is TGTGCCAGTAAAGACATGAGCTCCTACGAGCAGTACTTC.

In this sample, this clonotype turned up a few times. The chain uses TRBV6-4 and TRBJ2-1; D gene uncertain. This CDR3 comprises 16 residues. Germline V gene lookup returns CDR1 MRHNA and CDR2 SNTAGT. V lost 2 bases and J lost 0, with 11 bases in between. The CDR3 is CASSDHAERSYNEQFF. The CDR3 region has the DNA TGTGCCAGCAGTGACCATGCTGAACGCTCCTACAATGAGCAGTTCTTC.

The J gene is TRBJ1-2, the V gene TRBV25-1; D is perhaps TRBD1 (6 bases). The germline CDR1 and CDR2 sequences are MGHDK and SYGVNS. V was pared by 5 bases and J by 8 bases, with 15 bases between. The CDR3 consists of 13 residues. The CDR3 DNA reads TGTGCCAGCAGTTCACCCCCCGGGGGCGGCTACACCTTC. This translates into CASSSPPGGGYTF.

This clonotype was counted many times. The V and J genes are TRBV2 and TRBJ2-7; weak D call: TRBD1 (6 bases). Trimming left V 6 bases short and J 7 bases short, with 16 bases between. Germline CDR1 reads SNHLY; CDR2 reads FYNNEI. The CDR3 extends over 13 amino acids. The DNA for the CDR3 is TGTGCCAGCAGCGGTCAGGGGCGTGAGGAGCAGTACTTC. It encodes CASSGQGREEQYF.

In this sample, this clonotype turned up a few times. The J gene is TRBJ2-7, the V gene TRBV7-2; D assignment may be TRBD1 or TRBD2 (6 bases each). From germline, CDR1 is SGHTA and CDR2 FQGNSA. This CDR3 is built from 13 residues. V was clipped by 5 bases and J by 7 bases, with 15 bases between them. CDR3 DNA: TGTGCCAGCAGCACCTGGGGGGCTGGGGAGCAGTACTTC. Protein product: CASSTWGAGEQYF.